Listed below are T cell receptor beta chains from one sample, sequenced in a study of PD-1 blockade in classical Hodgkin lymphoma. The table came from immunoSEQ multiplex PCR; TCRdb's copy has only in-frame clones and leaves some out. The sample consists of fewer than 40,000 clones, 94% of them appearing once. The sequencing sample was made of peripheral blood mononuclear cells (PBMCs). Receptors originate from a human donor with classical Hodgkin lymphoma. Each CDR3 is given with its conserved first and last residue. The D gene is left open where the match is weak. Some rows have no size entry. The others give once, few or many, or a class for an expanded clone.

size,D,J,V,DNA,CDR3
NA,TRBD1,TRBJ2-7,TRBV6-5,TGTGCCAGCAGTTACTCGACAGGGGCGAAGTCCTACGAGCAGTACTTC,CASSYSTGAKSYEQYF
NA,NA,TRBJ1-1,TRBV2,TGTGCCAGCGGGAGGGAATCTGACACTGAAGCTTTCTTT,CASGRESDTEAFF
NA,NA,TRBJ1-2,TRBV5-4,TGTGCCAGCAGCTTGTCAGGGCCCGGGCTCGGCTACACCTTC,CASSLSGPGLGYTF
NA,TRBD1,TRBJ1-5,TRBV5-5,TGTGCCAGCAGCTTGTATGTGTCAGGGGGGTCCCAGCATTTT,CASSLYVSGGSQHF
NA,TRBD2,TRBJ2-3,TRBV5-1,TGCGCCAGCAGCTTTGTTAGCGGGGGCACAGATACGCAGTATTTT,CASSFVSGGTDTQYF
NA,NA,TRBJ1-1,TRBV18,TGTGCCAGCTCACCGGGGCAGGGAGGTTGGGACACTGAAGCTTTCTTT,CASSPGQGGWDTEAFF
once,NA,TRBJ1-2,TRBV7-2,TGTGCCAGCAGCTTGTTAGGGGGCTATGGCTACACCTTC,CASSLLGGYGYTF
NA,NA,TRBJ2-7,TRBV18,TGTGCCAGCTCACCCGGAGACAGCCCCTACGAGCAGTACTTC,CASSPGDSPYEQYF
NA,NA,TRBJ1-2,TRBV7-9,TGTGCCAGCAGCTTAGATCCGGGGGCGAACGGCTACACCTTC,CASSLDPGANGYTF
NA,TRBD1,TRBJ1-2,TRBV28,TGTGCCAGCAGTCCAAACAGGGGCTATGGCTACACCTTC,CASSPNRGYGYTF
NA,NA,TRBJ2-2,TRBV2,TGTGCCAGCAGAGCCAATACACAGACCGGGGAGCTGTTTTTT,CASRANTQTGELFF
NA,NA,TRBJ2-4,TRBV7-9,TGTGCCAGCAGCTTAGCCCCGGCCAGCTGGGTCAAAAACATTCAGTACTTC,CASSLAPASWVKNIQYF
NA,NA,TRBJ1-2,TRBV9,TGTGCCAGCAGCCCCGATTACGGCGGACCGGGCTATGGCTACACCTTC,CASSPDYGGPGYGYTF
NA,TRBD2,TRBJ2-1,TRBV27,TGTGCCAGCAGTTTAGGGACTAGCGAGACTGAGCAGTTCTTC,CASSLGTSETEQFF
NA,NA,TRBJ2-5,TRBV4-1,TGCGCCAGCAGCCAAGATCTACTAGCTCAAGAGACCCAGTACTTC,CASSQDLLAQETQYF
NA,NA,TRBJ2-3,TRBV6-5,TGTGCCAGCAGTTACCGGGAAATGTTAGATACGCAGTATTTT,CASSYREMLDTQYF
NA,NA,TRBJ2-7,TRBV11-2,TGTGCCAGCAGCTTAGATCGCCTAAGCACCCACGAGCAGTACTTC,CASSLDRLSTHEQYF
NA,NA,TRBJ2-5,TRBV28,TGTGCCTCCCGGGACTCGGGATTACCCTCCGCATTAGAGACCCAGTACTTC,CASRDSGLPSALETQYF
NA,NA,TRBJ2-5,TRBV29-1,TGCAGCGTTGATCGGTACCAAGAGACCCAGTACTTC,CSVDRYQETQYF
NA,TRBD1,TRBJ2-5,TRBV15,TGTGCCACCAGCAGGGACAGGGGGCAAGAGACCCAGTACTTC,CATSRDRGQETQYF
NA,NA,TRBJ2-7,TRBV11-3,TGTGCCAGCAGCTTAGATGGAGGGGGGGGTACCTACGAGCAGTACTTC,CASSLDGGGGTYEQYF
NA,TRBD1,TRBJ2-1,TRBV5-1,TGCGCCAGCAGCCAGGGGGCGCCGGACAATGAGCAGTTCTTC,CASSQGAPDNEQFF
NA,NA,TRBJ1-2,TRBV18,TGTGCCAGCTCACCAGGGGTTAACTATGGCTACACCTTC,CASSPGVNYGYTF
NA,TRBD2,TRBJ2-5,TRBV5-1,TGCGCCAGCAGTTCGGGACTAGCGGGAAAAGAGACCCAGTACTTC,CASSSGLAGKETQYF
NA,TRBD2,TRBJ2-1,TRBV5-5,TGTGCCAGCAGCTACACCGGGACTACCCAATACGAGCAGTTCTTC,CASSYTGTTQYEQFF
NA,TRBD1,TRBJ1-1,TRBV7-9,TGTGCCAGCAGCCTTACAGGGGGCATGAACACTGAAGCTTTCTTT,CASSLTGGMNTEAFF
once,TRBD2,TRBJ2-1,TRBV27,TGTGCCAGCAGGAGACTAGCGGGAGGGCTCTACAATGAGCAGTTCTTC,CASRRLAGGLYNEQFF
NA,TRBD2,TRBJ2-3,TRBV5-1,TGCGCCAGCAGCTTGTTATCTAGCGGGAGTTTGGATACGCAGTATTTT,CASSLLSSGSLDTQYF
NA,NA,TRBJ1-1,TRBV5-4,TGTGCCAGCAGCCCTGGGACGGGCACCAACACTGAAGCTTTCTTT,CASSPGTGTNTEAFF
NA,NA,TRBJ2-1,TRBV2,TGTGCCAGCAGTGAAGGAGGGCCAGTAAATGAGCAGTTCTTC,CASSEGGPVNEQFF
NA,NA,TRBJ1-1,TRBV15,TGTGCCACCAGCTTGAGATTACAAGGCACTGAAGCTTTCTTT,CATSLRLQGTEAFF
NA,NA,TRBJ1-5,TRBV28,TGTGCCAGCAGCCCGATAGGGTCCAATCAGCCCCAGCATTTT,CASSPIGSNQPQHF
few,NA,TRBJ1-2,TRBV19,TGTGCCAGTAGTACCGGGCGGTTGGGGCAGAGCTATGGCTACACCTTC,CASSTGRLGQSYGYTF
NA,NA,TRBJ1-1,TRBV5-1,TGCGCCAGCAGCTTTTCAGGTCCCGACACTGAAGCTTTCTTT,CASSFSGPDTEAFF
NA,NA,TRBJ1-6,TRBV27,TGTGCCAGCAGTTACAGAGCACATAATTCACCCCTCCACTTT,CASSYRAHNSPLHF
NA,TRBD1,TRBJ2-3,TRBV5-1,TGCGCCAGCGCCTGGGGACAGACAGACGATACGCAGTATTTT,CASAWGQTDDTQYF
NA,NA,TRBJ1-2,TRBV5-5,TGTGCCAGCAGCTTGGCGGAGGGCCGAAGGAACGGCTACACCTTC,CASSLAEGRRNGYTF
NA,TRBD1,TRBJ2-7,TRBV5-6,TGTGCCAGCAGCTGGACAGGGACCTACGAGCAGTACTTC,CASSWTGTYEQYF
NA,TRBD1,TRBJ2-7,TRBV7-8,TGTGCCAGCAGCCAAATGAGAGGGGACAGGGGACACGAGCAGTACTTC,CASSQMRGDRGHEQYF
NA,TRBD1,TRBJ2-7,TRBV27,TGTGCCAGCAGGGACAGGGCCTCCTACGAGCAGTACTTC,CASRDRASYEQYF
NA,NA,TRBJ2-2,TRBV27,TGTGCCAGCCGGCCTTCTCTGAACACCGGGGAGCTGTTTTTT,CASRPSLNTGELFF
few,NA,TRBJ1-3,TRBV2,TGTGCCAGCAGTGAATCAACAAACACCATATATTTT,CASSESTNTIYF
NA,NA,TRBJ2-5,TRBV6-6,TGTGCCAGCAGTTACGGCATAAACCAAGAGACCCAGTACTTC,CASSYGINQETQYF
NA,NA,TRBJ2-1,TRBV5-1,TGCGCCAGCAGCTTGTTACGTCGCGTGGAAAATGAGCAGTTCTTC,CASSLLRRVENEQFF
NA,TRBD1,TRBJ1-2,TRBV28,TGTGCCAGCAGTTTGAGGACAGGGGATGGCTACACCTTC,CASSLRTGDGYTF
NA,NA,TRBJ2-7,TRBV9,TGTGCCAGCAGCGTAGATCAGGCTCCCACCTACGAGCAGTACTTC,CASSVDQAPTYEQYF
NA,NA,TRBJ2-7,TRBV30,TGTGCCTGGAATGTGGGACACTACTACGAGCAGTACTTC,CAWNVGHYYEQYF
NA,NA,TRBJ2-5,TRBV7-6,TGTGCCAGCAGCTCGGTCCCTTCAGGGGAGACCCAGTACTTC,CASSSVPSGETQYF
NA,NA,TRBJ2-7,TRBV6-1,TGTGCCAGCAGTGAAAGGACCACCCTCTCCTACGAGCAGTACTTC,CASSERTTLSYEQYF
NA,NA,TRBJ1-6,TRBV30,TGTGCCTGGAGTTTGCTTTTGAATTCACCCCTCCACTTT,CAWSLLLNSPLHF
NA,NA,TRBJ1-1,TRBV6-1,TGTGCCACTGGCGGGGGGGCAAGGAACACTGAAGCTTTCTTT,CATGGGARNTEAFF
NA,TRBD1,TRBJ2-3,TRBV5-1,TGCGCCAGCAGCTCCGGGACAGCCCTATTTGTGGATACGCAGTATTTT,CASSSGTALFVDTQYF